The 10 T cell receptor beta chains presented below share a single source sample, sequenced in a study of blood T cells in healthy people across ages. Sample-barcoded 5' priming and a J-beta primer mix drove a second PCR of roughly 6 to 12 cycles. TCRdb used MiXCR to reprocess the 5' RACE reads, holding one entry per CDR3 protein. The repertoire includes about 760,000 distinct CDR3 sequences, 20% to 25% of them detected once, and 9.4% sits in the top ten. These same data were also listed under a study on T cells of mothers and their children.

The sequenced material came from blood. The receptors here all came from a boy aged 10-17 years in good health.

CDR3 amino acids: CASSLTSLEQFF. For the CDR3, the DNA is TGTGCCAGCAGCCTTACTAGCCTGGAGCAGTTCTTC. This rearrangement joins TRBV12-3 or TRBV12-4 to TRBJ2-5, with D possibly being TRBD2 (6 bases). The closer fit of TRBJ2-1 to the DNA end suggests the J call may be wrong. The CDR3 sequence is 12 residues long.

Remarks on this clonotype: The junction and the germline gene differ at one end; a read error may be behind it. The J gene is TRBJ1-2, the V gene TRBV27; D remains unclear. The CDR3 is 13 residues long. Germline V gives CDR1 MNHEY, CDR2 SMNVEV (reference sequence). The DNA of the CDR3 is TGTGGCAGCAGTTTACGTGGAGGGTATGGCTACACCTTC. It translates to CGSSLRGGYGYTF.

This clonotype was recorded a few times. The J gene is TRBJ2-1, the V gene TRBV29-1, with D possibly being TRBD1 or TRBD2 (6 bases each). Germline V CDR1 and CDR2: SQVTM, ANQGSEA. Trimming took 6 bases from V and 5 from J, leaving 17 bases between them. The CDR3 sequence is 14 residues long. CDR3 nucleotide sequence: TGCAGCGTCGTACAGGGAGGTAGGAACAATGAGCAGTTCTTC. As protein: CSVVQGGRNNEQFF.

This clonotype was detected only a few times. J is TRBJ2-1 and V is TRBV11-2; unclear D gene. This CDR3 has 16 residues. The V end lost 1 base, the J end lost 0 bases, and 10 bases lay between the germline ends. Germline V gene sequence: CDR1 SGHAT, CDR2 FQNNGV. CDR3 loop: CASSLGEYSSYNEQFF. Here the CDR3 DNA reads TGTGCCAGCAGCTTAGGAGAATATAGCTCCTACAATGAGCAGTTCTTC.

This clonotype has ten or more counts. The chain uses TRBV5-1 and TRBJ2-5; D unclear. V was trimmed by 4 bases and J by 4 bases, leaving 8 bases between them. Germline-derived CDR1 and CDR2 are SGHRS and YFSETQ. The length of the CDR3 is 12 residues. The CDR3 nucleotides are TGCGCCAGCAGCCTACCCGCAGAGACCCAGTACTTC. Translation: CASSLPAETQYF.

The chain has TRBV3-1 and TRBJ1-1; D uncertain. Germline CDR1 reads LGHDT; CDR2 reads YNNKEL (reference sequence). This CDR3 spans 13 amino acids. The ends were cut back, 3 bases at V and 1 base at J, with 6 bases in the middle. The CDR3 loop reads CASSQLRNTEAFF. The CDR3 nucleotides read TGTGCCAGCAGCCAGCTGCGGAACACTGAAGCTTTCTTT.

This clonotype showed up just a few times. This chain connects TRBV7-8 to TRBJ2-4, with TRBD1 matching 10 bases. Trimming removed 1 base from V and 8 bases from J; junction bases left unmatched: 8. Germline V lookup: CDR1 SGHVS, CDR2 FQNEAQ. The CDR3 sequence is 16 residues long. CDR3 DNA sequence: TGTGCCAGCAGCTTAGAGGGAGACAGGGGGCTAGACATTCAGTACTTC. Translating gives CASSLEGDRGLDIQYF. Combining the CDR3 with reference TRBV7-8 and TRBJ2-4 gives the whole variable domain GAGVSQSPRYKVAKRGQDVALRCDPISGHVSLFWYQQALGQGPEFLTYFQNEAQLDKSGLPSDRFFAERPEGSVSTLKIQRTQQEDSAVYLCASSLEGDRGLDIQYFGAGTRLSVL.

This clonotype was seen ten or more times. At one of its ends the junction is not consistent with the germline gene, which may arise from a read error. The chain joins TRBV7-9 to TRBJ2-5; D unresolved. CDR1 is SEHNR and CDR2 is FQNEAQ in the germline V gene (reference sequence). The CDR3 extends over 12 amino acids. The CDR3 DNA reads TGTGCTAGCAGCTTAAATGGGGAGACCCAGTACTTC. This translates into CASSLNGETQYF.

This clonotype was counted between two and nine times. The chain's CDR3 is CASSTGFLDTEAFF. Written as DNA, the CDR3 is TGTGCCAGCAGCACCGGATTTCTGGACACTGAAGCTTTCTTT. The chain links TRBV7-3 to TRBJ1-1; D gene uncertain. V dropped 5 bases and J dropped 3 bases, with 13 bases sitting between them. CDR1 is SGHTA and CDR2 is FQGTGA in the germline V gene. This CDR3 contains 14 residues. Full variable domain (remainder filled in from reference TRBV7-3 and TRBJ1-1): GAGVSQTPSNKVTEKGKYVELRCDPISGHTALYWYRQSLGQGPEFLIYFQGTGAADDSGLPNDRFFAVRPEGSVSTLKIQRTERGDSAVYLCASSTGFLDTEAFFGQGTRLTVV.

As concerns this clonotype: An end of the junction does not agree with germline; a read error may underlie this. This chain uses TRBV10-3 with TRBJ2-5, with 11 bases lining up with TRBD1. The tail of the sequence fits TRBJ2-7 better, so the J call may be wrong. Germline V CDR1 and CDR2: ENHRY, SYGVKD. This CDR3 contains 15 residues. CDR3 residues: CAIRESGTGGYEQYF. DNA for the CDR3: TGTGCCATCAGGGAGTCCGGGACAGGGGGGTACGAGCAGTACTTC.